What follows are 15 T cell receptor beta chains derived from one specimen sequenced in a study of blood T cell repertoires in COVID-19. Libraries were prepared by immunoSEQ multiplex PCR; TCRdb keeps only in-frame clonotypes and omits some of them. The sample yields some 150,000 clones, 75% to 90% seen once. Sequenced: peripheral blood. The receptors shown here come from a woman in her 40s with acute or convalescent COVID-19.

J is TRBJ2-3 and V is TRBV15, with unresolved D. The germline V gene encodes CDR1 LNHNV and CDR2 YYDKDF (reference sequence). The CDR3 spans 14 residues. Trimming removed 0 bases at V and 1 base at J, with 5 bases between. The CDR3 here is CATSRDVRTDTQYF. In DNA, the CDR3 is TGTGCCACCAGCAGAGACGTCCGCACAGATACGCAGTATTTT.

The chain uses TRBV11-1 and TRBJ1-2; unclear D gene. Looked up from germline, CDR1 is SGHAT and CDR2 is FQDESV (reference sequence). The length of the CDR3 is 13 residues. V dropped 1 base and J dropped 4 bases, with 7 bases sitting between them. The CDR3 nucleotides read TGTGCCAGCAGCTTAGAGGGAGTCTATGGCTACACCTTC. It encodes CASSLEGVYGYTF.

This chain uses TRBV7-3 with TRBJ2-2; TRBD1 might be the D (5 bases). This CDR3 comprises 14 residues. V lost 5 bases and J 6 bases, leaving 13 bases between the germline ends. Germline lookup yields CDR1 SGHTA and CDR2 FQGTGA. This CDR3 is CASSPNARAGELFF. For the CDR3, the DNA is TGTGCCAGCAGCCCAAACGCCAGGGCCGGGGAGCTGTTTTTT.

The rearrangement uses TRBV7-9 and TRBJ2-6; no clear D gene. The CDR3 consists of 17 residues. From germline, CDR1 is SEHNR and CDR2 FQNEAQ (reference sequence). Trimming left V 2 bases short and J 0 bases short, with 11 bases between. This CDR3 reads CASSLRGTYSGANVLTF. DNA for the CDR3: TGTGCCAGCAGCTTACGCGGAACTTACTCTGGGGCCAACGTCCTGACTTTC. Full variable domain (outside the CDR3, taken from reference TRBV7-9 and TRBJ2-6): DTGVSQNPRHKITKRGQNVTFRCDPISEHNRLYWYRQTLGQGPEFLTYFQNEAQLEKSRLLSDRFSAERPKGSFSTLEIQRTEQGDSAMYLCASSLRGTYSGANVLTFGAGSRLTVL.

The chain joins TRBV7-6 to TRBJ1-4, with TRBD1 as a possible D gene (6 bases). This CDR3 is 17 amino acids long. Germline CDR1 is SGHVS and CDR2 is FNYEAQ. Trimming removed 6 bases at V and 0 bases at J, with 17 bases between. The CDR3 loop reads CASRPRGQSATNEKLFF. In DNA form, the CDR3 reads TGTGCCAGCAGGCCACGCGGACAGAGTGCAACTAATGAAAAACTGTTTTTT.

The rearrangement joins TRBV28 to TRBJ1-4; D may be TRBD1 (6 bases). The CDR3 is made up of 14 amino acids. Trimming shortened V by 5 bases and J by 7 bases, and 14 bases separated the two germline ends. Germline V gene data show CDR1 as MDHEN and CDR2 as SYDVKM. DNA for the CDR3: TGTGCCAGCAGTCCCATTGGGGGGGCTGAAAAACTGTTTTTT. This translates into CASSPIGGAEKLFF.

The genes are TRBV19 and TRBJ1-2; D uncertain. Deletions cut 3 bases from V and 7 bases from J, with 9 bases between. Germline lookup yields CDR1 LNHDA and CDR2 SQIVND (reference sequence). The CDR3 runs to 12 residues. The CDR3 DNA follows: TGTGCCAGTAGTATCCTTGGAGGTGGCTACACCTTC. It codes for CASSILGGGYTF.

The chain uses TRBV28 and TRBJ1-5; no clear D gene. Germline CDR1 MDHEN, CDR2 SYDVKM. The CDR3 extends over 13 amino acids. V was clipped by 8 bases and J by 0 bases, with 8 bases between them. The CDR3 region has the DNA TGTGCCAGCCGTACAGCTAGCAATCAGCCCCAGCATTTT. Translation gives CASRTASNQPQHF.

The chain employs TRBV5-6 and TRBJ1-2; D is possibly TRBD1 (6 bases). The CDR3 sequence is 15 residues long. CDR1 and CDR2 from the germline V gene are SGHDT and YYEEEE. The V and J ends lost 4 bases and 4 bases respectively, with 17 bases between them. The DNA of the CDR3 is TGTGCCAGCAGCGCCACAGGGCTCCTGGGCTATGGCTACACCTTC. The encoded protein is CASSATGLLGYGYTF.

The gene calls are TRBV4-1 and TRBJ2-1; tentatively, D is TRBD2 (6 bases). This CDR3 has 15 residues. The germline V gene has CDR1 MGHRA and CDR2 YSYEKL. V lost 3 bases to trimming and J lost 9 bases, with 18 bases between them. CDR3: CASSHAGLSWVEQFF. The CDR3 DNA is TGCGCCAGCAGCCACGCTGGACTAAGCTGGGTTGAGCAGTTCTTC.

V usage is TRBV7-2 and J usage is TRBJ2-2; 10 bases are a match to TRBD2. From germline, CDR1 is SGHTA and CDR2 FQGNSA. With V trimmed by 6 bases and J by 5 bases, 15 bases remained unmatched. CDR3 size: 18 residues. The chain's CDR3 is CASRRPASGGQNTGELFF. The CDR3 DNA reads as TGTGCCAGCAGACGACCGGCTAGCGGGGGACAAAATACCGGGGAGCTGTTTTTT. Full variable domain (outside the CDR3, taken from reference TRBV7-2 and TRBJ2-2): GAGVSQSPSNKVTEKGKDVELRCDPISGHTALYWYRQSLGQGLEFLIYFQGNSAPDKSGLPSDRFSAERTGGSVSTLTIQRTQQEDSAVYLCASRRPASGGQNTGELFFGEGSRLTVL.

The chain links TRBV5-8 to TRBJ2-1; 9 bases agree with TRBD2. CDR3 length: 15 residues. J lost 4 bases, V lost 0 bases, and 2 bases had no gene match. From germline, CDR1 is SGHTS and CDR2 YDEGEE. Here the CDR3 reads CASSLGLAEYNEQFF. CDR3 DNA sequence: TGTGCCAGCAGCTTGGGACTAGCGGAATACAATGAGCAGTTCTTC.

The rearrangement uses TRBV3-1 (or the pseudogene TRBV3-2) and TRBJ2-7; 9 bases match TRBD1. The trim removed 5 bases at V and 4 bases at J, leaving 9 bases unmatched. Per germline, CDR1 LGHDT and CDR2 YNNKEL (reference sequence). CDR3 length: 15 amino acids. CDR3 protein: CASSAPGQGVYEQYF. In DNA, the CDR3 is TGTGCCAGCAGCGCACCGGGACAGGGAGTTTACGAGCAGTACTTC.

This clone was detected only once. The rearrangement links TRBV11-1 to TRBJ1-6; TRBD1 agrees at 11 bases. Germline CDR1 reads SGHAT; CDR2 reads FQDESV (reference sequence). The CDR3 sequence is 15 residues long. With V trimmed by 5 bases and J by 9 bases, 6 bases remained unmatched. CDR3 in amino acids: CASSPRTGGSSPLHF. CDR3 DNA: TGTGCCAGCAGCCCCCGGACAGGGGGCTCTTCACCCCTCCACTTT.

The chain has TRBV6-5 and TRBJ2-3; D is unresolved. V was clipped by 6 bases and J by 2 bases, with 9 bases between them. The length of the CDR3 is 13 residues. The germline V gene has CDR1 MNHEY and CDR2 SVGAGI. The CDR3 reads CASRVRSTDTQYF. Written as DNA, the CDR3 is TGTGCCAGCAGAGTCAGATCCACAGATACGCAGTATTTT.